This T cell receptor (beta chain) was sequenced in a study of CXCR3-negative and CXCR3-positive naive CD8 T cells. Overall study findings and caveats: Relative to memory CD8+ cells, whose diversity was much lower, both naive subsets had comparably high diversity.

Through 5' RACE with UMI labels, the TRB cDNA libraries were prepared. TCRdb processed the 5' RACE reads again and assigns one entry to each CDR3 protein, with no DNA. The listing records approximately 53,000 distinct CDR3 sequences. Germline V gene sequence: CDR1 SGHVS, CDR2 FNYEAQ. The CDR3 is 13 residues long. To note about this clonotype: Its matching antigen is unknown.

The chain uses TRBV7-6 and TRBJ1-4; TCRdb lists TRBD1, though no DNA is available to test this call. The clonotype originates from a human donor in good health. Some clones in this sample may be carry-over from other donors' samples. The specimen sequenced was memory CD8+ T cells from blood. CDR3 residues: CASSPGVVEKLFF.